This T cell receptor (beta chain) was obtained from a study of vaccination effects on CD4 cells after COVID-19. About the study: Participants completed two doses of the BNT162b2 or mRNA-1273 vaccine.

In regard to this clone: What it binds is not known.

Using immunoSEQ multiplex PCR, the repertoire was profiled, and TCRdb retains in-frame clones only, with some absent. The repertoire has under 70,000 clones, 75% to 85% of them found once; the top ten carry 4.5% to 5.5%. Prior to sequencing, the ViraFEST assay stimulated PBMC with viral peptide pools, which expanded the antigen-specific CD4+ T cells. After more than 8 days in culture, the CD4+ T cells were isolated. SARS-CoV-2 infection was confirmed by PCR in the person between March and December 2020. Days 3 and 7 were when half the medium was replaced with IL-2 medium. The germline gives CDR1 SNHLY, CDR2 FYNNEI. V lost 4 bases to trimming and J lost 6 bases, with 18 bases between them. The CDR3 extends over 15 amino acids.

The chain links TRBV2 to TRBJ1-1; a weak D match, TRBD1 (6 bases). The clonotype originates from a human donor who had a prior SARS-CoV-2 infection. The source material was CD4+ T cells from PBMCs cultured with HIV peptides, sampled before COVID-19 vaccination. Noted subset: HIV-1 Nef peptide pool negative control/reference culture. The CDR3 bases are TGTGCCAGCAGTGTTAAGGGGGGATTTTATCCTGAAGCTTTCTTT. Protein: CASSVKGGFYPEAFF.